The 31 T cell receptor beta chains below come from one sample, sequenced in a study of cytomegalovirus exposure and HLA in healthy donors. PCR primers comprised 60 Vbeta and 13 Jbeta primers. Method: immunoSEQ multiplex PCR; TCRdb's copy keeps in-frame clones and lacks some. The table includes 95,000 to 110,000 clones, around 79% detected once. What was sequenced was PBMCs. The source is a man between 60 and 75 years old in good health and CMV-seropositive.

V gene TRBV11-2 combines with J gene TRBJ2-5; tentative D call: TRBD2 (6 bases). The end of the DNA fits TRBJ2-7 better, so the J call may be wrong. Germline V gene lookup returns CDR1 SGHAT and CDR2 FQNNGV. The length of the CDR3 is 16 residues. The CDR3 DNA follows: TGTGCCAGCAGCTCCCGTCTAGCCTCGGCGGGACCCGAGCAGTACTTC. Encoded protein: CASSSRLASAGPEQYF.

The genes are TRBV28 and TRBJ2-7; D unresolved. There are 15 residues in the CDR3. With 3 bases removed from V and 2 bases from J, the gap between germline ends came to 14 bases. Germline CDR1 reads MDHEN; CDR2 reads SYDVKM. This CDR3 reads CASSLMTLPPYEQYF. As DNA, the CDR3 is TGTGCCAGCAGTTTGATGACACTTCCCCCCTACGAGCAGTACTTC.

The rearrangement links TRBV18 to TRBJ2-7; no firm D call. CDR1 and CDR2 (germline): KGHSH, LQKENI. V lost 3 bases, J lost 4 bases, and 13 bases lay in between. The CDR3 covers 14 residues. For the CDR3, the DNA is TGTGCCAGCTCACCTGCGTCGGGTCAATACGAGCAGTACTTC. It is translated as CASSPASGQYEQYF.

The DNA for the CDR3 is TGTGCCAGCAGTCCGATAGAACCCTACGAGCAGTACTTC. It specifies CASSPIEPYEQYF. The chain uses TRBV2 and TRBJ2-7, with no clear D. Germline V CDR1 and CDR2: SNHLY, FYNNEI. The CDR3 has 13 residues. Trimming left V 5 bases short and J 2 bases short, with 10 bases between.

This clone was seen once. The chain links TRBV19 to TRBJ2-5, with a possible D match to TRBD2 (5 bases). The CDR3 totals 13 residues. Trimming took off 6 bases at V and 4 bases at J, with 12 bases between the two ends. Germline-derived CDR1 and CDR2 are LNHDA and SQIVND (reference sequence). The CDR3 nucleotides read TGTGCCAGTAGCTCGAGGGTCTTAGAGACCCAGTACTTC. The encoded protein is CASSSRVLETQYF.

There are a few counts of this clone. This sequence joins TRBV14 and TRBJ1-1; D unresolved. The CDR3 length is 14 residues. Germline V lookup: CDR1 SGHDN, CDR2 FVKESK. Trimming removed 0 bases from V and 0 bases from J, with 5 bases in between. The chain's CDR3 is CASSQDGVNTEAFF. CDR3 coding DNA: TGTGCCAGCAGCCAAGACGGGGTGAACACTGAAGCTTTCTTT.

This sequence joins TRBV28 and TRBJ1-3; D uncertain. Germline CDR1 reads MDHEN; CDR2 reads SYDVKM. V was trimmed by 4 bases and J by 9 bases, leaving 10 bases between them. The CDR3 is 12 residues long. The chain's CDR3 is CASSSLPRTIYF. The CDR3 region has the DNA TGTGCCAGCAGTTCACTTCCCCGCACCATATATTTT.

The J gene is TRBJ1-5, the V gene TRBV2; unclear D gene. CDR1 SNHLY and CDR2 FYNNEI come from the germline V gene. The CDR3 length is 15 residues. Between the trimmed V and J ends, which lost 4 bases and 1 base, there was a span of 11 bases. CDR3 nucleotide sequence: TGTGCCAGCAGTGCCCAGGTGACCAGCAATCAGCCCCAGCATTTT. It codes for CASSAQVTSNQPQHF. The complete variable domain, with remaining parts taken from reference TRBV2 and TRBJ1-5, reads EPEVTQTPSHQVTQMGQEVILRCVPISNHLYFYWYRQILGQKVEFLVSFYNNEISEKSEIFDDQFSVERPDGSNFTLKIRSTKLEDSAMYFCASSAQVTSNQPQHFGDGTRLSIL.

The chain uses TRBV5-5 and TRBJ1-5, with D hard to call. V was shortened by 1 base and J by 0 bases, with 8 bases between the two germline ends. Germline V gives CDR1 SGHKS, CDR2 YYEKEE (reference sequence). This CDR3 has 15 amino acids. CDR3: CASSLRSDSNQPQHF. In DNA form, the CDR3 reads TGTGCCAGCAGCTTGCGGAGTGATAGCAATCAGCCCCAGCATTTT.

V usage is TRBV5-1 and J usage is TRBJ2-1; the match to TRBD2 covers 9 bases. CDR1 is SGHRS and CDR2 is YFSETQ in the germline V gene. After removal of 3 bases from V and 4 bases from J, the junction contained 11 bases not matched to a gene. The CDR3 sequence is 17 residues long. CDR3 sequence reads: CASSSKPGLAEYNEQFF. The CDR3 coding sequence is TGCGCCAGCAGCTCCAAACCGGGACTAGCAGAGTACAATGAGCAGTTCTTC.

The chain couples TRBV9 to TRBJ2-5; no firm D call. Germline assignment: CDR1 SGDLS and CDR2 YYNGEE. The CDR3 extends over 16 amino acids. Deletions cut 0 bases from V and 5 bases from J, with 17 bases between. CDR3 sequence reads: CASSVAGRTNLETQYF. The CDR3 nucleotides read TGTGCCAGCAGCGTAGCAGGCAGAACCAACCTCGAGACCCAGTACTTC.

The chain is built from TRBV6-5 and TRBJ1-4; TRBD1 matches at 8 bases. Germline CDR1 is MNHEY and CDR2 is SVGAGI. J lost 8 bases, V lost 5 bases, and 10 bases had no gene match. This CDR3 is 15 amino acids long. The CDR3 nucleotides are TGTGCCAGCAGTAGACAGGGGAGCCTAGCCGAAAAACTGTTTTTT. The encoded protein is CASSRQGSLAEKLFF.

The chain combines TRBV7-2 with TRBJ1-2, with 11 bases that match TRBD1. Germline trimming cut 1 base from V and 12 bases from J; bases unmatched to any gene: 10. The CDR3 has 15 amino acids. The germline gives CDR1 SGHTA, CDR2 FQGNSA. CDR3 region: CASSLGTGGQVGDTF. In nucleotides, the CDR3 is TGTGCCAGCAGCTTAGGGACAGGGGGCCAAGTCGGCGACACCTTC.

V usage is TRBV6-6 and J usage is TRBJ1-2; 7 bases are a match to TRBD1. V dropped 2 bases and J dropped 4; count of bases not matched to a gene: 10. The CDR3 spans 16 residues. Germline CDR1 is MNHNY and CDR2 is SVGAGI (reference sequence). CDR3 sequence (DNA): TGTGCCAGCAGTTACCCCAGCCTACAGGGGATCTATGGCTACACCTTC. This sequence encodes CASSYPSLQGIYGYTF.

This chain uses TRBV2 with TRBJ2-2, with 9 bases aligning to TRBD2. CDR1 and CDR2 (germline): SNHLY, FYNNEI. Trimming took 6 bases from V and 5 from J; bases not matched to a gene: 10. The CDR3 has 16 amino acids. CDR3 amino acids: CASSQLAGIGTGELFF. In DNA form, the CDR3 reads TGTGCCAGCAGCCAGCTAGCGGGGATAGGTACCGGGGAGCTGTTTTTT.

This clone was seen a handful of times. The CDR3 sequence is CASSQDRTTSGSDTQYF. The CDR3 DNA reads as TGCGCCAGCAGCCAAGATAGGACTACCTCAGGCTCCGATACGCAGTATTTT. The chain couples TRBV4-3 to TRBJ2-3; weak D call: TRBD2 (6 bases). The CDR3 is 17 residues long. Germline V CDR1 and CDR2: LGHNA, YSLEER. Trimming took 0 bases from V and 6 from J, leaving 19 bases between them.

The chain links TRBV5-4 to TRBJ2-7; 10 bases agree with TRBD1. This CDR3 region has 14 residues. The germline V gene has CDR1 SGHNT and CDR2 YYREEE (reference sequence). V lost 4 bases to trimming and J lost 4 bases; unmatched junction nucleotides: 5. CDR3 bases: TGTGCCAGCAGCCCGGGACAGGGGATTTACGAGCAGTACTTC. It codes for CASSPGQGIYEQYF.

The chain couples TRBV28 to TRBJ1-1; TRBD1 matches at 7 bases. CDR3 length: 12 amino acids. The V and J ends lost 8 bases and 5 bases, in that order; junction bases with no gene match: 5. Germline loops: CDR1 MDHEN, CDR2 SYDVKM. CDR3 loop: CASRQGGTEAFF. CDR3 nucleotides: TGTGCCAGCCGACAGGGTGGTACTGAAGCTTTCTTT.

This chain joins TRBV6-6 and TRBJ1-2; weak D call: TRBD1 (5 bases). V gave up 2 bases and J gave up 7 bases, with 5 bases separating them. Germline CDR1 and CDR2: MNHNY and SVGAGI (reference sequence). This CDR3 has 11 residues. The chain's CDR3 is CASSYRGGYTF. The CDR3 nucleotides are TGTGCCAGCAGTTACAGGGGTGGCTACACCTTC.

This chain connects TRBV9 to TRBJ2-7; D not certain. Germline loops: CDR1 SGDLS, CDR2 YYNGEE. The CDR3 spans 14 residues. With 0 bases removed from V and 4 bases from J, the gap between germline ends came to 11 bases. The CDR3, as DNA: TGTGCCAGCAGCGTAGCATCAGAGACTTACGAGCAGTACTTC. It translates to CASSVASETYEQYF.

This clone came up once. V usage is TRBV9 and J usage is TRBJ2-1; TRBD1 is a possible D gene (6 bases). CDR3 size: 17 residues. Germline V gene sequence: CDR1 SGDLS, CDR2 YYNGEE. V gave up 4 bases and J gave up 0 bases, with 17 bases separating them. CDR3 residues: CASSPPAGTFSYNEQFF. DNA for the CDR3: TGTGCCAGCAGCCCTCCGGCCGGGACATTCTCCTACAATGAGCAGTTCTTC. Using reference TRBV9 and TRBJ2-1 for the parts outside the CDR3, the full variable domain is DSGVTQTPKHLITATGQRVTLRCSPRSGDLSVYWYQQSLDQGLQFLIQYYNGEERAKGNILERFSAQQFPDLHSELNLSSLELGDSALYFCASSPPAGTFSYNEQFFGPGTRLTVL.

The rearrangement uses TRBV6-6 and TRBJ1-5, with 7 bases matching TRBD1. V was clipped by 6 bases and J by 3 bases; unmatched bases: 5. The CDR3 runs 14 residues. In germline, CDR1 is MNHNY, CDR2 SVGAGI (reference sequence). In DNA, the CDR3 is TGTGCCAGCAGGGAGACAGGGAACAATCAGCCCCAGCATTTT. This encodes CASRETGNNQPQHF.

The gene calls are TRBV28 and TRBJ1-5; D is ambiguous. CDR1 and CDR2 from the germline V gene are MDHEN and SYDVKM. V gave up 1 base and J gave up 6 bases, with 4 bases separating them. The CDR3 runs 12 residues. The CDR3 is CASSLFRQPQHF. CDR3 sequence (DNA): TGTGCCAGCAGTTTATTTCGTCAGCCCCAGCATTTT. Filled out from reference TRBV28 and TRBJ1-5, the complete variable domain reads DVKVTQSSRYLVKRTGEKVFLECVQDMDHENMFWYRQDPGLGLRLIYFSYDVKMKEKGDIPEGYSVSREKKERFSLILESASTNQTSMYLCASSLFRQPQHFGDGTRLSIL.

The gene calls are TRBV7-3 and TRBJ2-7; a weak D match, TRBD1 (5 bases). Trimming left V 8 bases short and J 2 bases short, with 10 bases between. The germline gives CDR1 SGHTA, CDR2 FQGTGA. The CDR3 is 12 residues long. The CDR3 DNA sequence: TGTGCCAGCGGTAGGGGTCCCTACGAGCAGTACTTC. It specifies CASGRGPYEQYF.

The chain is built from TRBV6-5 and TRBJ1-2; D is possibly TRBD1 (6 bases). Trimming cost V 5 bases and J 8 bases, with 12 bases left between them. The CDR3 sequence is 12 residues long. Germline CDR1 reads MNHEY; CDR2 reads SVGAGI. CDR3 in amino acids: CASSEQGRGYTF. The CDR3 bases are TGTGCCAGCAGTGAACAGGGTCGGGGCTACACCTTC.

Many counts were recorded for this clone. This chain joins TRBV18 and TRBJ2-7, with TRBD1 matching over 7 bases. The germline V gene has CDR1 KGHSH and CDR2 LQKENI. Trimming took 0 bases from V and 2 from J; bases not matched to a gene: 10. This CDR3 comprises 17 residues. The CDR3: CASSPPAWGTATYEQYF. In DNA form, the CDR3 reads TGTGCCAGCTCACCACCGGCTTGGGGGACAGCCACCTACGAGCAGTACTTC.

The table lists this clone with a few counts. The DNA for the CDR3 is TGTGCCAGCAGTTTTGACAGCTTACACTCTGGAAACACCATATATTTT. Protein: CASSFDSLHSGNTIYF. V usage is TRBV6-5 and J usage is TRBJ1-3, with a weak D call TRBD1 (5 bases). The CDR3 consists of 16 residues. CDR1 MNHEY and CDR2 SVGAGI come from the germline V gene. Trimming left V 4 bases short and J 0 bases short, with 13 bases between.

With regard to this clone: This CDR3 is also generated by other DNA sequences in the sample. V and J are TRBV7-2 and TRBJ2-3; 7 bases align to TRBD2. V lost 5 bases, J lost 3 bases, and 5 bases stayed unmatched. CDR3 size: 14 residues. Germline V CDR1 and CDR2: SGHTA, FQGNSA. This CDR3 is CASSRTSPTDTQYF. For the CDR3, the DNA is TGTGCCAGCAGCCGGACTAGTCCGACAGATACGCAGTATTTT.

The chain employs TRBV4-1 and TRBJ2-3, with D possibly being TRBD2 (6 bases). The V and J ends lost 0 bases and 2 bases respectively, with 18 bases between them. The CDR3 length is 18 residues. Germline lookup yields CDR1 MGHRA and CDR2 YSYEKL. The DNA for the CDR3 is TGCGCCAGCAGCCAAGATCGAGGCGGACTACCTAACACAGATACGCAGTATTTT. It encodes CASSQDRGGLPNTDTQYF.

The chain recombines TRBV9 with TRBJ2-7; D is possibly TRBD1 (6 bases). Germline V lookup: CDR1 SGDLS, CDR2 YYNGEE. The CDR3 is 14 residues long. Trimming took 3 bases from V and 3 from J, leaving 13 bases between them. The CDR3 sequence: CASSDRVSSYEQYF. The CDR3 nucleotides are TGTGCCAGCAGCGACAGGGTTTCTAGCTACGAGCAGTACTTC.

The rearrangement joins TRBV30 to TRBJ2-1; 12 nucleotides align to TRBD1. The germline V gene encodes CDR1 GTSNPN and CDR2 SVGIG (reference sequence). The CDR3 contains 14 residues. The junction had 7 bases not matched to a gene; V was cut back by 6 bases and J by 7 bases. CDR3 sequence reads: CACWDRGRNNEQFF. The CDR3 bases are TGTGCCTGTTGGGACAGGGGGCGGAATAATGAGCAGTTCTTC. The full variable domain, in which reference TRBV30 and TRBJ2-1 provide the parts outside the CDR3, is SQTIHQWPATLVQPVGSPLSLECTVEGTSNPNLYWYRQAAGRGLQLLFYSVGIGQISSEVPQNLSASRPQDRQFILSSKKLLLSDSGFYLCACWDRGRNNEQFFGPGTRLTVL.